The clone carrying this T cell receptor beta chain was recorded once. Its antigen is unknown. This entry is derived from a study of cytomegalovirus exposure and HLA in healthy donors. Overall study context: The roughly 130 validation repertoires, a later analysis reported, used the same platform as the roughly 660 repertoires from the first cohort.

Measured with immunoSEQ multiplex PCR; TCRdb has only the in-frame clones, and not every one. This sample yields over 150,000 clones, of which less than 90% are seen a single time; about a fifth belongs to the top ten. General study results and limits: Published work reported that the classifier diagnosed cytomegalovirus status with high specificity and sensitivity. The authors enumerated around 150 TCR beta chains as linked to cytomegalovirus. The authors confirmed in vitro that a few CMV-associated chains were specific for CMV antigens.

V shed 5 bases and J 7 bases; nucleotides not matched to a gene: 1. CDR3 length: 12 amino acids. CDR1 is SQVTM and CDR2 is ANQGSEA in the germline V gene. Sequenced material: PBMCs. The chain recombines TRBV29-1 with TRBJ2-1; TRBD2 aligns across 11 bases. This TCR was recovered from a man aged 18 to 29 in good health and CMV-seropositive. This chain's CDR3 is CSVLAGGNEQFF. The DNA of the CDR3 is TGCAGCGTTCTAGCGGGGGGTAATGAGCAGTTCTTC.